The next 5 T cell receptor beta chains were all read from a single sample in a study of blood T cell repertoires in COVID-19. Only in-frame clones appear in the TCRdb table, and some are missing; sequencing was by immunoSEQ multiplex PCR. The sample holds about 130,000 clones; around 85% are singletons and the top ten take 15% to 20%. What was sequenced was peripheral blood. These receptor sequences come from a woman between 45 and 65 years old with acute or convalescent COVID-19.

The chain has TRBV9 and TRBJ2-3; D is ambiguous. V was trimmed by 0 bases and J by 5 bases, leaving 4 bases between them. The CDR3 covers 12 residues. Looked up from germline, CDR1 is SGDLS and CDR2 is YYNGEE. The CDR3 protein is CASSVDRDTQYF. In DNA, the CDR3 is TGTGCCAGCAGCGTAGACAGAGATACGCAGTATTTT.

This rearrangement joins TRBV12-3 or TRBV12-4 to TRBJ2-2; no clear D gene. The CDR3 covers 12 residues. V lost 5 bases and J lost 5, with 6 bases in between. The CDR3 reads CASSPQTGELFF. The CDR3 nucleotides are TGTGCCAGCAGTCCCCAGACCGGGGAGCTGTTTTTT.

The DNA of the CDR3 is TGCGCCAGCAGCCAAGATACATGGAGTGGGGCCAACGTCCTGACTTTC. Its protein is CASSQDTWSGANVLTF. This chain uses TRBV4-1 with TRBJ2-6; D is undetermined. Germline CDR1 is MGHRA and CDR2 is YSYEKL. The V end lost 0 bases, the J end lost 3 bases, and 9 bases lay between the germline ends. The CDR3 has 16 residues.

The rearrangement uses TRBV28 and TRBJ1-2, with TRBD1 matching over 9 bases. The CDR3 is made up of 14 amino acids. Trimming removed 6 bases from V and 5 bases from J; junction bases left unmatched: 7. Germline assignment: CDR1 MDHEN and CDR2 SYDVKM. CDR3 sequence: CASRPRDREYGYTF. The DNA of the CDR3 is TGTGCCAGCAGACCCCGGGACAGGGAGTATGGCTACACCTTC.

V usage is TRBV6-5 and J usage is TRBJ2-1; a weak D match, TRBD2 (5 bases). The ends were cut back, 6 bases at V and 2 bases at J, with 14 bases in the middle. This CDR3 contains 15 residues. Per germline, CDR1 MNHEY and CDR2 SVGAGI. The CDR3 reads CASRPRAGAYNEQFF. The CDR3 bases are TGTGCCAGCAGACCCCGTGCCGGGGCCTACAATGAGCAGTTCTTC.